What follows are 5 T cell receptor beta chains derived from one specimen sequenced in a study of blood T cell repertoires in COVID-19 (dated by TCRdb to between 2020 and 2021). The library was produced with the immunoSEQ multiplex PCR assay. The clones in this table, taken by TCRdb from immuneACCESS, are in-frame only. Not every clone is retained; where verified, under half of the shortfall comes from an unresolved V gene, and the cause of the rest is unknown. This sample comprises some 210,000 clones, 65% to 90% of them detected only once. The ten most abundant clones make up more than 8.5% of the sample. The sequencing input was PBMCs or T cells enriched from blood (not recorded which). These receptors were taken from a woman aged 45-59 years with acute COVID-19.

This sequence joins TRBV7-9 and TRBJ1-6, with a tentative D call TRBD1 (5 bases). This CDR3 is built from 13 residues. Trimming stripped 4 bases from V and 11 bases from J, with 12 bases between. Looked up from germline, CDR1 is SEHNR and CDR2 is FQNEAQ (reference sequence). The CDR3 DNA is TGTGCCAGCAGCTCAGGGAACCAGACACCCCTCCACTTT. Translated: CASSSGNQTPLHF.

On this clone: At one end the junction does not follow the germline gene, possibly because of a read error. V and J are TRBV7-2 and TRBJ2-5; 8 bases agree with TRBD1. This CDR3 has 15 amino acids. CDR1 SGHTA and CDR2 FQGNSA come from the germline V gene. In DNA form, the CDR3 reads TGTGCCAGCAGTTTAGGGCAGGGGGCGTTTGAGACCCAGTACTTC. It encodes CASSLGQGAFETQYF.

V usage is TRBV14 and J usage is TRBJ1-1; D remains unclear. The CDR3 has 12 residues. Germline V gene lookup returns CDR1 SGHDN and CDR2 FVKESK. Trimming took 1 base from V and 12 from J, leaving 12 bases between them. In DNA, the CDR3 is TGTGCCAGCAGCCAAGTCGCGGTACGGCCTTTCTTT. It codes for CASSQVAVRPFF.

The chain is built from TRBV19 and TRBJ1-5; D is perhaps TRBD1 (6 bases). The CDR3 totals 15 residues. The germline V and J ends were trimmed by 6 bases and 0 bases, with 12 bases remaining between them. Germline V lookup: CDR1 LNHDA, CDR2 SQIVND (reference sequence). The CDR3 loop reads CASRDRPYSNQPQHF. In DNA, the CDR3 is TGTGCCAGTAGGGACAGACCGTATAGCAATCAGCCCCAGCATTTT. Combining the CDR3 with reference TRBV19 and TRBJ1-5 gives the whole variable domain DGGITQSPKYLFRKEGQNVTLSCEQNLNHDAMYWYRQDPGQGLRLIYYSQIVNDFQKGDIAEGYSVSREKKESFPLTVTSAQKNPTAFYLCASRDRPYSNQPQHFGDGTRLSIL.

The chain carries TRBV18 and TRBJ1-2; D unresolved. Germline CDR1 and CDR2: KGHSH and LQKENI. This CDR3 contains 17 residues. Deletions cut 2 bases from V and 8 bases from J, with 24 bases between. The CDR3: CASSPASLRVGSAGYTF. CDR3 sequence (DNA): TGTGCCAGCTCACCAGCATCCCTCCGGGTTGGTAGCGCCGGCTACACCTTC. Full variable domain (missing parts from reference TRBV18 and TRBJ1-2): NAGVMQNPRHLVRRRGQEARLRCSPMKGHSHVYWYRQLPEEGLKFMVYLQKENIIDESGMPKERFSAEFPKEGPSILRIQQVVRGDSAAYFCASSPASLRVGSAGYTFGSGTRLTVV.